The clone carrying this TCR beta chain is a singleton in its sample. What it binds is not known. The sample comes from a study of Tregs in tolerant kidney transplant recipients. TCRdb keeps only in-frame clones here, not all; method: immunoSEQ multiplex PCR. The sample lists 15,000 to 20,000 clones; approximately 60% were seen once. CDR3 size: 15 residues. The germline CDR1 and CDR2 sequences are MNHEY and SVGAGI. V lost 5 bases and J 3 bases, leaving 15 bases between the germline ends. Sequencing was performed on Tregs from blood cultured with allogeneic cells. J is TRBJ2-3 and V is TRBV6-5, with a possible D match to TRBD2 (7 bases). The receptor was derived from a human donor in good health. The CDR3 loop reads CASSPPGGATDTQYF. CDR3 coding DNA: TGTGCCAGCAGTCCACCGGGGGGCGCAACAGATACGCAGTATTTT.